The T cell receptor beta chain under discussion was sequenced for a study of cytomegalovirus exposure and HLA in healthy donors. Study-level findings and limits: In vitro testing confirmed a few CMV-associated chains as specific for CMV antigens. In a later analysis, roughly 17,000 TCR beta sequences were associated with HLA alleles at 0.05 false discovery rate. The listing of roughly 160 TCR beta chains classed them as cytomegalovirus-associated.

Germline V gene lookup returns CDR1 LNHDA and CDR2 SQIVND (reference sequence). The CDR3 is 15 residues long. With 2 bases removed from V and 0 bases from J, the gap between germline ends came to 8 bases. The primer mix had 60 Vbeta and 13 Jbeta primers. The method was immunoSEQ multiplex PCR; TCRdb's version includes in-frame clones alone and lacks a portion of them. The sample yields around 150,000 clones, around 75% seen once. Details on this clone: Its antigen is not identified.

This TCR derives from a man between 60 and 70 years old in good health and CMV-seronegative. Sequenced: PBMCs. The chain recombines TRBV19 with TRBJ1-3; D is uncertain. CDR3 sequence reads: CASSISDISGNTIYF. CDR3 bases: TGTGCCAGTAGTATATCCGACATCTCTGGAAACACCATATATTTT.